The 17 T cell receptor beta chains below come from one sample, sequenced in a study of Ad26.COV2.S vaccination and SARS-CoV-2 variants. Clones were read by immunoSEQ multiplex PCR, and TCRdb kept only the in-frame ones, dropping some. The table records about 480,000 clones, approximately 90% of them present only once. The treatment: around 19 received Ad26.COV2.S at low or high dose, single or two shots; about 5 received placebo; per-sample allocation not given. Samples analyzed were those drawn on day 63 after the first vaccine or placebo injection. Material: peripheral blood, obtained in a trial of Ad26.COV2.S vaccine versus placebo. The receptors here all came from a person aged 18-60 years who received the Ad26.COV2.S COVID-19 vaccine or a placebo.

The J gene is TRBJ2-5, the V gene TRBV19, with D perhaps being TRBD1 or TRBD2 (5 bases each). The CDR3 covers 15 residues. V lost 3 bases, J lost 2 bases, and 13 bases lay in between. The V gene's germline CDR1 is LNHDA and CDR2 SQIVND (reference sequence). In nucleotides, the CDR3 is TGTGCCAGTAGTATTTCGGTGGGACCGCAAGAGACCCAGTACTTC. Its translation: CASSISVGPQETQYF.

The V call is TRBV6-5, the J call TRBJ1-5, with D maybe TRBD1 (5 bases). Germline CDR1 and CDR2: MNHEY and SVGAGI. Trimming left V 4 bases short and J 3 bases short, with 10 bases between. The CDR3 contains 14 residues. The chain's CDR3 is CASSWRGSNQPQHF. CDR3 DNA sequence: TGTGCCAGCAGTTGGAGGGGCTCCAATCAGCCCCAGCATTTT.

In this sample, this clone turned up once. The chain uses TRBV28 and TRBJ2-6, with a possible D match to TRBD1 (5 bases). Trimming took 4 bases from V and 1 from J, leaving 8 bases between them. CDR1 and CDR2 from the germline V gene are MDHEN and SYDVKM. The CDR3 runs 15 residues. The CDR3 coding sequence is TGTGCCAGCAGTTCCCCAGGGTCTGGGGCCAACGTCCTGACTTTC. It is translated as CASSSPGSGANVLTF.

This sequence joins TRBV27 and TRBJ2-2; 10 bases are shared with TRBD1. The trim removed 5 bases at V and 6 bases at J, leaving 9 bases unmatched. CDR1 is MNHEY and CDR2 is SMNVEV in the germline V gene (reference sequence). The CDR3 sequence is 16 residues long. The CDR3 loop is CASSLTGTGAAGELFF. The CDR3 DNA reads as TGTGCCAGCAGTCTCACCGGGACAGGGGCGGCCGGGGAGCTGTTTTTT.

This chain joins TRBV7-3 and TRBJ2-1; no reliable D call. Germline loops: CDR1 SGHTA, CDR2 FQGTGA. V shed 3 bases and J shed 4 bases, with 7 bases lying between them. This CDR3 is 13 amino acids long. The CDR3 reads CASSFGAYNEQFF. The CDR3 bases are TGTGCCAGCAGCTTCGGCGCTTACAATGAGCAGTTCTTC.

The chain joins TRBV6-2 or TRBV6-3 to TRBJ1-2; TRBD1 is a possible D gene (6 bases). CDR3 length: 13 amino acids. The germline V and J ends were trimmed by 0 bases and 6 bases, with 8 bases remaining between them. Looked up from germline, CDR1 is MNHEY and CDR2 is SVGEGT. The CDR3 here is CASSYSTGHGYTF. The CDR3 region has the DNA TGTGCCAGCAGTTACTCGACAGGACATGGCTACACCTTC.

The chain combines TRBV11-2 with TRBJ2-5, with D perhaps assigned TRBD1 or TRBD2 (5 bases each). Trimming cost V 5 bases and J 7 bases, with 23 bases left between them. This CDR3 is built from 16 residues. Germline CDR1 SGHAT, CDR2 FQNNGV. Here the CDR3 reads CASSLPGAVGGGTQYF. The CDR3 DNA sequence: TGTGCCAGCAGCCTACCCGGGGCCGTAGGAGGTGGGACCCAGTACTTC.

This clone was counted a single time. The chain is built from TRBV6-5 and TRBJ1-1, with 9 bases fitting TRBD1. The CDR3 sequence is 14 residues long. CDR1 MNHEY and CDR2 SVGAGI come from the germline V gene. With V trimmed by 7 bases and J by 0 bases, 3 bases remained unmatched. The CDR3 DNA follows: TGTGCCAGCAATAGGGACAGGGTGAACACTGAAGCTTTCTTT. Its translation: CASNRDRVNTEAFF.

J is TRBJ2-5 and V is TRBV6-5; D gene uncertain. Trimming removed 2 bases at V and 4 bases at J, with 8 bases between. This CDR3 contains 13 residues. CDR1 and CDR2 from the germline V gene are MNHEY and SVGAGI. CDR3 nucleotide sequence: TGTGCCAGCAGTTACGCCGACGGAGAGACCCAGTACTTC. Translation gives CASSYADGETQYF.

The chain has TRBV6-5 and TRBJ2-2, with D unclear. With 2 bases removed from V and 0 bases from J, the gap between germline ends came to 7 bases. Germline CDR1 MNHEY, CDR2 SVGAGI. The CDR3 is 15 amino acids. This CDR3 reads CASSYGQPNTGELFF. The DNA for the CDR3 is TGTGCCAGCAGTTACGGCCAGCCGAACACCGGGGAGCTGTTTTTT.

This chain uses TRBV5-3 with TRBJ2-1; the match to TRBD2 covers 9 bases. Being an ORF, TRBV5-3 has a function that is uncertain. The CDR3 loop spans 13 amino acids. The V segment lost 2 bases and the J segment 8 bases; nucleotides outside the gene matches: 2. The CDR3 sequence is CARSLLAGDEQFF. The DNA for the CDR3 is TGTGCCAGAAGCTTATTAGCGGGAGATGAGCAGTTCTTC.

J is TRBJ1-6 and V is TRBV19; unclear D gene. The germline V gene encodes CDR1 LNHDA and CDR2 SQIVND (reference sequence). This CDR3 has 13 residues. Between the trimmed V and J ends, which lost 5 bases and 0 bases, there was a span of 2 bases. CDR3 amino acids: CASSRSYNSPLHF. The CDR3 DNA follows: TGTGCCAGTAGTCGCTCCTATAATTCACCCCTCCACTTT. Filled out from reference TRBV19 and TRBJ1-6, the complete variable domain reads DGGITQSPKYLFRKEGQNVTLSCEQNLNHDAMYWYRQDPGQGLRLIYYSQIVNDFQKGDIAEGYSVSREKKESFPLTVTSAQKNPTAFYLCASSRSYNSPLHFGNGTRLTVT.

The V and J genes are TRBV19 and TRBJ2-2, with D maybe TRBD2 (5 bases). This CDR3 spans 14 amino acids. V was cut by 7 bases and J by 7 bases, with 16 bases left in between. The germline CDR1 and CDR2 sequences are LNHDA and SQIVND (reference sequence). DNA for the CDR3: TGTGCCAGTACCCCCGGCCGGGGTGTCGGGGAGCTGTTTTTT. Encoded protein: CASTPGRGVGELFF.

The chain has TRBV2 and TRBJ2-7; D gene unclear. Trimming cost V 7 bases and J 7 bases, with 8 bases left between them. The germline V gene encodes CDR1 SNHLY and CDR2 FYNNEI. The CDR3 has 10 amino acids. CDR3 region: CASTLREQYF. For the CDR3, the DNA is TGTGCCAGCACCTTGAGGGAGCAGTACTTC.

The V gene is TRBV28, the J gene TRBJ1-5; tentatively, D is TRBD1 (6 bases). CDR1 is MDHEN, CDR2 SYDVKM, per germline. There are 16 residues in the CDR3. V was cut by 2 bases and J by 7 bases, with 18 bases left in between. The CDR3 protein is CASSLATSGAWQPQHF. In DNA, the CDR3 is TGTGCCAGCAGTTTAGCCACTTCGGGGGCTTGGCAGCCCCAGCATTTT.

V usage is TRBV28 and J usage is TRBJ2-1; TRBD1 is a possible D gene (6 bases). The CDR3 contains 15 residues. The V and J ends lost 3 bases and 6 bases respectively, with 15 bases between them. CDR1 is MDHEN, CDR2 SYDVKM, per germline. CDR3 coding DNA: TGTGCCAGCAGTTTTGGGCAGGGGAATCGCAATGAGCAGTTCTTC. It yields the protein CASSFGQGNRNEQFF.

The chain links TRBV19 to TRBJ2-5; 11 nucleotides agree with TRBD2. This CDR3 has 16 amino acids. Germline V gene data show CDR1 as LNHDA and CDR2 as SQIVND (reference sequence). The V segment lost 6 bases and the J segment 7 bases; nucleotides outside the gene matches: 13. The CDR3 DNA is TGTGCCAGTAGCAAAACTAGCGGGGGAGCTAAGGGGACCCAGTACTTC. Encoded protein: CASSKTSGGAKGTQYF.